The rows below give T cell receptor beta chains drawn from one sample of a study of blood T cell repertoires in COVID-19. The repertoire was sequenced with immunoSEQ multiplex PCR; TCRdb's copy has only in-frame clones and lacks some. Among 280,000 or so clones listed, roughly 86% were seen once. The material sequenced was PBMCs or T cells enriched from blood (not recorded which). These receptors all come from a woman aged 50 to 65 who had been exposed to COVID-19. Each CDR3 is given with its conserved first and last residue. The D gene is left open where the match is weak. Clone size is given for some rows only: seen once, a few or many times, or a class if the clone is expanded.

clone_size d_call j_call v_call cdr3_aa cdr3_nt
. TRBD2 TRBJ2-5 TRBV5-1 CASRQRGGVETQYF TGCGCCAGCAGACAGCGGGGGGGTGTAGAGACCCAGTACTTC
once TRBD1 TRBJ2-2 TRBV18 CASSPVGTANTGELFF TGTGCCAGCTCACCAGTCGGGACAGCGAACACCGGGGAGCTGTTTTTT
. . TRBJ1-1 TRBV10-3 CAIRDTRNTEAFF TGTGCCATCAGAGACACGAGGAACACTGAAGCTTTCTTT
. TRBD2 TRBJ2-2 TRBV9 CASSVELAVTGELFF TGTGCCAGCAGCGTAGAACTAGCGGTCACCGGGGAGCTGTTTTTT
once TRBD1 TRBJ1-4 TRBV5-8 CASSSVTGAHEKLFF TGTGCCAGCAGCTCCGTGACAGGGGCTCACGAAAAACTGTTTTTT
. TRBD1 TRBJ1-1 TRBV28 CASNPHTGDDTEAFF TGTGCCAGCAATCCTCACACAGGGGATGACACTGAAGCTTTCTTT
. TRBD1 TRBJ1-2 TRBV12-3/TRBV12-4 CASSLPTGGNTF TGTGCCAGCAGTTTACCCACAGGGGGTAACACCTTC
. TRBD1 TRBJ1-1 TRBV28 CASVEPTGSNTEAFF TGTGCCAGCGTAGAACCGACAGGGTCAAACACTGAAGCTTTCTTT
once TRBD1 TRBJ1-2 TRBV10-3 CAISESTGGNYGYTF TGTGCCATCAGTGAGTCGACAGGGGGGAACTATGGCTACACCTTC
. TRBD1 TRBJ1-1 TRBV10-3 CAISKTGDTEAFF TGTGCCATCAGCAAAACAGGGGATACTGAAGCTTTCTTT
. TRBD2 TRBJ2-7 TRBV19 CASSTGTSAISYEQYF TGTGCCAGTAGTACCGGGACTAGCGCGATCTCCTACGAGCAGTACTTC
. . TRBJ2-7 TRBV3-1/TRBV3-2 CASSQDGGRRQYF TGTGCCAGCAGCCAAGATGGAGGTCGGCGACAGTACTTC
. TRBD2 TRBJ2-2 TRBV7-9 CASSPRYSTSGGTGELFF TGTGCCAGCAGCCCAAGATATTCGACTAGCGGGGGCACCGGGGAGCTGTTTTTT
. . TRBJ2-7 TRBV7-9 CASSLSGYEQYF TGTGCCAGCAGCTTAAGCGGCTACGAGCAGTACTTC
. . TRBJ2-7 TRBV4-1 CASSRTIGGERYF TGCGCCAGCAGCCGGACTATCGGCGGCGAGAGGTACTTC
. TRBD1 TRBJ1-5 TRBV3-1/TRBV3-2 CACGQGGNQPQHF TGTGCCTGTGGACAGGGAGGCAATCAGCCCCAGCATTTT
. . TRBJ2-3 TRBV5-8 CASSSVVDTDTQYF TGTGCCAGCAGCTCCGTGGTAGACACAGATACGCAGTATTTT
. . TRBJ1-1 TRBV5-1 CASSRGHSNTEAFF TGCGCCAGCAGCCGCGGACACTCGAACACTGAAGCTTTCTTT